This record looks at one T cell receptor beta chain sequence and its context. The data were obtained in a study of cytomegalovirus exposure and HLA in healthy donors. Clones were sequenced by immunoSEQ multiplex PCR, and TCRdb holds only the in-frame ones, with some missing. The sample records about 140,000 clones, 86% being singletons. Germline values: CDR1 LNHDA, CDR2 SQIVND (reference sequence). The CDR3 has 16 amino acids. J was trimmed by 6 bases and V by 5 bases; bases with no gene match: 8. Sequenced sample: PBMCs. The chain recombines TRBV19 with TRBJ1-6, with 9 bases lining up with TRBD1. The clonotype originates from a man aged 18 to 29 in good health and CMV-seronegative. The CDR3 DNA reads TGTGCCAGTAGTGTGTCACAGGGGGCGCGTAATTCACCCCTCCACTTT. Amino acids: CASSVSQGARNSPLHF.